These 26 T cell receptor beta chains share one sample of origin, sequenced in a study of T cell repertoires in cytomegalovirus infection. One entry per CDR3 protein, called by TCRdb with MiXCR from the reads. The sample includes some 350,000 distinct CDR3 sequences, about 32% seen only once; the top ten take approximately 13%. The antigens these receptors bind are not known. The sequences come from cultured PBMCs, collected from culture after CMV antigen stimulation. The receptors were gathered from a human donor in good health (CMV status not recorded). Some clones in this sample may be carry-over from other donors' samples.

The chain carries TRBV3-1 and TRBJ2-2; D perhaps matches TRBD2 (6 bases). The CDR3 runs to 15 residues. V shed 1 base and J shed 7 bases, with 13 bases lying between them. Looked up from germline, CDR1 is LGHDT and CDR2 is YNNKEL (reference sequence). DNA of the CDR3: TGTGCCAGCAGCCAAGGGGGGGTCGGTGTCGGGGAGCTGTTTTTT. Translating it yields CASSQGGVGVGELFF. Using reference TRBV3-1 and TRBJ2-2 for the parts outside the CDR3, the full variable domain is DTAVSQTPKYLVTQMGNDKSIKCEQNLGHDTMYWYKQDSKKFLKIMFSYNNKELIINETVPNRFSPKSPDKAHLNLHINSLELGDSAVYFCASSQGGVGVGELFFGEGSRLTVL.

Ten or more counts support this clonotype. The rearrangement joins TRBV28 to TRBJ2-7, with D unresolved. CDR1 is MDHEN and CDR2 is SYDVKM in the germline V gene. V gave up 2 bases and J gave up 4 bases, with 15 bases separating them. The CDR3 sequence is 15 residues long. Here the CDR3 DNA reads TGTGCCAGCAGTTTACGAAACGGGTACAATTACGAGCAGTACTTC. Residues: CASSLRNGYNYEQYF.

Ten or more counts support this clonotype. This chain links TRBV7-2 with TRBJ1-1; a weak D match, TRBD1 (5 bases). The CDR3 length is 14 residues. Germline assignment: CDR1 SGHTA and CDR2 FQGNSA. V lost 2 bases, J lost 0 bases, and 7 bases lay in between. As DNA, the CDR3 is TGTGCCAGCAGCTTAAGGGGAATGAACACTGAAGCTTTCTTT. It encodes CASSLRGMNTEAFF.

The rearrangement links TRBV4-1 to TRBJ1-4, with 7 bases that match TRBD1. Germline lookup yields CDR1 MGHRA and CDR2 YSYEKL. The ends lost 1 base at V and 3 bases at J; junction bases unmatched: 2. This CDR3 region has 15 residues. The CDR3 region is CASSQGGTANEKLFF. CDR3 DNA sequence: TGCGCCAGCAGCCAAGGAGGGACAGCTAATGAAAAACTGTTTTTT.

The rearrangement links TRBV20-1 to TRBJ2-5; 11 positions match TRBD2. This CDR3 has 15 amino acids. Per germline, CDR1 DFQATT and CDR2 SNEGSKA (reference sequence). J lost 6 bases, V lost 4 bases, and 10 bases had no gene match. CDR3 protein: CSAIPQLAGGKTQYF. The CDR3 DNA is TGCAGTGCTATTCCGCAGCTAGCGGGAGGAAAGACCCAGTACTTC.

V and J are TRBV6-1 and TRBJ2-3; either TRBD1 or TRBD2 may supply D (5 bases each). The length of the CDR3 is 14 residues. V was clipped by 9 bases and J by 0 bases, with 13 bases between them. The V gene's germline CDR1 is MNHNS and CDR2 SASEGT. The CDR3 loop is CASQWGKSTDTQYF. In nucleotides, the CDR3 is TGTGCCAGTCAATGGGGGAAGAGCACAGATACGCAGTATTTT.

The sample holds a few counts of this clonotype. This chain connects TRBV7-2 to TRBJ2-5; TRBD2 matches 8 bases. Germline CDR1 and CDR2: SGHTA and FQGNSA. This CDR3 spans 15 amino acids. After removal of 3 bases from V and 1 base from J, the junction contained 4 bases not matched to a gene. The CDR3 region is CASSFNSGSQETQYF. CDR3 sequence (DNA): TGTGCCAGCAGCTTTAACAGCGGGAGCCAAGAGACCCAGTACTTC. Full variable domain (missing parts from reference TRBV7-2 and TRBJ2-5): GAGVSQSPSNKVTEKGKDVELRCDPISGHTALYWYRQSLGQGLEFLIYFQGNSAPDKSGLPSDRFSAERTGGSVSTLTIQRTQQEDSAVYLCASSFNSGSQETQYFGPGTRLLVL.

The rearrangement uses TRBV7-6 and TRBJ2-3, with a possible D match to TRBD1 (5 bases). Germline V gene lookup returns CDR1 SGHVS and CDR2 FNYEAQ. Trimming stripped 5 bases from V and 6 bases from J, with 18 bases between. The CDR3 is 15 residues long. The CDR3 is CASSHSARDADTQYF. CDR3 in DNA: TGTGCCAGCAGCCATTCCGCCAGGGATGCGGATACGCAGTATTTT.

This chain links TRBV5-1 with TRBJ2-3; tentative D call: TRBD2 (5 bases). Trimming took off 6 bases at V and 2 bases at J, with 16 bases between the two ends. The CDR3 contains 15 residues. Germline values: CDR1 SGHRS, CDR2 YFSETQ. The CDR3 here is CASKEDIGPTDTQYF. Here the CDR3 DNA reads TGCGCCAGCAAGGAGGATATCGGTCCCACAGATACGCAGTATTTT.

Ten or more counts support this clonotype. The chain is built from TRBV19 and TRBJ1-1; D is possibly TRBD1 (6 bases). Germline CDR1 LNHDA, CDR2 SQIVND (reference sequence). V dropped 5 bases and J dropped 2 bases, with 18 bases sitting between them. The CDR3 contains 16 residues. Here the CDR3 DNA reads TGTGCCAGTAGTGGGTATCGTGGGACACAAAACACTGAAGCTTTCTTT. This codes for CASSGYRGTQNTEAFF. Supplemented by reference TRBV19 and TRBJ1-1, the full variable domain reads DGGITQSPKYLFRKEGQNVTLSCEQNLNHDAMYWYRQDPGQGLRLIYYSQIVNDFQKGDIAEGYSVSREKKESFPLTVTSAQKNPTAFYLCASSGYRGTQNTEAFFGQGTRLTVV.

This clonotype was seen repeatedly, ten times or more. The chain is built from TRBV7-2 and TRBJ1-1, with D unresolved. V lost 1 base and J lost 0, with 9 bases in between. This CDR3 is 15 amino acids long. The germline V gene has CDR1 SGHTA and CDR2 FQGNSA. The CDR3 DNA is TGTGCCAGCAGCTTAGTCCCCGGCTTGAACACTGAAGCTTTCTTT. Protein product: CASSLVPGLNTEAFF.

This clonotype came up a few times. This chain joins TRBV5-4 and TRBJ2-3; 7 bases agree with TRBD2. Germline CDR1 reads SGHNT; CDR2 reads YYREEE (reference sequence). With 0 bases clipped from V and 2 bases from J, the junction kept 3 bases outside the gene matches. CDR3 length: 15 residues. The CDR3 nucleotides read TGTGCCAGCAGCTTGGGGCTAGCGGACACAGATACGCAGTATTTT. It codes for CASSLGLADTDTQYF.

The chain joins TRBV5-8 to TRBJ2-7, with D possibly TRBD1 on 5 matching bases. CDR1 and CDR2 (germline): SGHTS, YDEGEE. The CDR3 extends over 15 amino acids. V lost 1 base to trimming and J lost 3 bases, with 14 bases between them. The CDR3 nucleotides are TGTGCCAGCAGCTTGCGCAGGGTTTCGGGCTACGAGCAGTACTTC. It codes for CASSLRRVSGYEQYF.

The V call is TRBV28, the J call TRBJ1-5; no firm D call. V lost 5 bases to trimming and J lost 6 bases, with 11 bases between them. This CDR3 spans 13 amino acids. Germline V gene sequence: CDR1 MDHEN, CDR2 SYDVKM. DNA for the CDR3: TGTGCCAGCAGTCGGGGATTGATTCAGCCCCAGCATTTT. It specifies CASSRGLIQPQHF.

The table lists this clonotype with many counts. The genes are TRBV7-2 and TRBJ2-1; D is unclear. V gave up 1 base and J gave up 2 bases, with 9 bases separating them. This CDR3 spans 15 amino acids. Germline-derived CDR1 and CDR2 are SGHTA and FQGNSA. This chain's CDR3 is CASSLEWRPYNEQFF. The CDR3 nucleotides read TGTGCCAGCAGCTTAGAATGGCGGCCCTACAATGAGCAGTTCTTC.

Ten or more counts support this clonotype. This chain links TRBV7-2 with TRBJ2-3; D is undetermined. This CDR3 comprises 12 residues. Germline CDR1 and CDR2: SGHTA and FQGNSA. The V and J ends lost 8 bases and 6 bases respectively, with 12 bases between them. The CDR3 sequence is CASSPSRDTQYF. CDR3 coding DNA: TGTGCCAGCTCCCCCTCTCGGGATACGCAGTATTTT.

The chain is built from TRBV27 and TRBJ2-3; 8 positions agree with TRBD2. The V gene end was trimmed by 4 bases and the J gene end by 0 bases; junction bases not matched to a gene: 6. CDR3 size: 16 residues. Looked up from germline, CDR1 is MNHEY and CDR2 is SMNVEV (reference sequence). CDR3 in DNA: TGTGCCAGCAGTTCAGTACTAGCGGAGAGCACAGATACGCAGTATTTT. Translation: CASSSVLAESTDTQYF.

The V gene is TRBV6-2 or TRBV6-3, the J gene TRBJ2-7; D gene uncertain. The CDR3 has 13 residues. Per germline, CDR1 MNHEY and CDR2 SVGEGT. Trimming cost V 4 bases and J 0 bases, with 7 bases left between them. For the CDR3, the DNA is TGTGCCAGCAGTTCCAAATTCTCCTACGAGCAGTACTTC. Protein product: CASSSKFSYEQYF.

CDR3 region: CSAVSGTDSNQPQHF. The CDR3 nucleotides read TGCAGTGCTGTATCCGGGACCGATAGCAATCAGCCCCAGCATTTT. V is TRBV20-1 and J is TRBJ1-5; a possible D gene is TRBD1 (5 bases). Trimming removed 5 bases from V and 0 bases from J, with 14 bases in between. In germline, CDR1 is DFQATT, CDR2 SNEGSKA (reference sequence). The CDR3 is made up of 15 amino acids.

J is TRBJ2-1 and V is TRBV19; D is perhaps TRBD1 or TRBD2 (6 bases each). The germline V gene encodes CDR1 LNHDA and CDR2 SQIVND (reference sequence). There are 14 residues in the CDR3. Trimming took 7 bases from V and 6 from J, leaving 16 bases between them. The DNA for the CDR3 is TGTGCCAGTACGGGGGCCAATATGGGCAATGAGCAGTTCTTC. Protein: CASTGANMGNEQFF.

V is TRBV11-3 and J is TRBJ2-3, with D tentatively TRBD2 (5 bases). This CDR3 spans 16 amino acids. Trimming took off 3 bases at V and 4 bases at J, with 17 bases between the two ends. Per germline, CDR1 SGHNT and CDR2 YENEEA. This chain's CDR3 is CASSFTTRTGADTQYF. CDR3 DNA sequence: TGTGCCAGCAGCTTCACCACCCGAACCGGGGCAGATACGCAGTATTTT.

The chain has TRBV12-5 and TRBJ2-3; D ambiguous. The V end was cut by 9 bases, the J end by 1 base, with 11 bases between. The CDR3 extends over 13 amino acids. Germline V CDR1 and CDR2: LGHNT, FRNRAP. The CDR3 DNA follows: TGTGCTAGCTCAAACAGCGGCACAGATACGCAGTATTTT. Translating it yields CASSNSGTDTQYF.

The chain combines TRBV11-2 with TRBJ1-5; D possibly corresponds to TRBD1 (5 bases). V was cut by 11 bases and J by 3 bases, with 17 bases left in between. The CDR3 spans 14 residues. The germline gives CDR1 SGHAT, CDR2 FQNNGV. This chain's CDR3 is CASQLGGLNQPQHF. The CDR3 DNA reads TGTGCCTCCCAACTCGGGGGACTCAATCAGCCCCAGCATTTT.

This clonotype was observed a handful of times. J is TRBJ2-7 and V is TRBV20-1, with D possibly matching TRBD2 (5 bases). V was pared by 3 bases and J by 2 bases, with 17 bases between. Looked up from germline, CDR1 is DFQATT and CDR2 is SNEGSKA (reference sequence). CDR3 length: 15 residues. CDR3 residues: CSARDLKRGTYEQYF. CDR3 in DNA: TGCAGTGCTAGGGACTTGAAACGGGGAACCTACGAGCAGTACTTC.

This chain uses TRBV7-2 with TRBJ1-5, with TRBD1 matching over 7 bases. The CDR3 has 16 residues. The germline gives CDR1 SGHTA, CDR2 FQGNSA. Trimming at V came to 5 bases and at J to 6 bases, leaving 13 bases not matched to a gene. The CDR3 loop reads CASSPSQGGAGQPQHF. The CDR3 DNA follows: TGTGCCAGCAGCCCGAGTCAGGGGGGCGCGGGTCAGCCCCAGCATTTT.

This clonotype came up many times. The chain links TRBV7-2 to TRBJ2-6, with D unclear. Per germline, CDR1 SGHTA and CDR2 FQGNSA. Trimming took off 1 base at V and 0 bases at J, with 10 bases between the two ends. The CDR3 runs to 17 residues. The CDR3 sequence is CASSLGYRSSGANVLTF. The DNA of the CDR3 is TGTGCCAGCAGCTTAGGATATCGGAGCTCTGGGGCCAACGTCCTGACTTTC.